The sequence of this T cell receptor (beta chain) was determined in a study of OX40 agonist ivuxolimab in advanced cancers. As for the study in general: Aged roughly 20 to 85 with a mean of around 60 years, they were more than 80% male.

To note about this clone: Its target is not known.

Points from the study as a whole: Among the lowest peripheral clonal expansion occurred in 0.1-3.0 mg/kg partial responders. Expanded clones were, on average, more numerous in CD8+ T cells than in CD4+.

Cycle 7 day 1, cycle 4 day 1, and baseline were the timepoints at which blood was sampled. Sequencing used immunoSEQ multiplex PCR; TCRdb keeps in-frame clones, though not all of them. The sample records roughly 60,000 clones, more than 80% being singletons. In germline, CDR1 is LNHNV, CDR2 YYDKDF (reference sequence). CDR3 length equals 14 residues. Trimming shortened V by 6 bases and J by 2 bases, and 14 bases separated the two germline ends. The TCR was taken from an adult with an advanced solid tumor such as melanoma, head and neck, liver or kidney cancer. Here the sequenced sample was CD4+ or CD8+ T cells sorted from blood, taken in a trial of the OX40 agonist ivuxolimab. This sequence joins TRBV15 and TRBJ2-7; D not resolved. The CDR3 DNA follows: TGTGCCACCAGTCCCCGAGCCTATGCCTACGAGCAGTACTTC. This sequence encodes CATSPRAYAYEQYF.